A single sample is the source of the 17 T cell receptor beta chains below, sequenced in a study of graft-versus-host responses after intestinal transplantation. Their target antigens are unknown. The assay was immunoSEQ multiplex PCR, and TCRdb's table has in-frame clones only and misses some. Of about 85,000 clones in the sample, around 90% were seen once. Specimen: unstimulated CD8+ T cells sorted from spleen or lymph node cells, collected before transplant. Source of these receptors: a human donor who was the organ donor for an intestinal transplant.

The sample holds a few counts of this clone. The J gene is TRBJ1-5, the V gene TRBV7-2; D ambiguous. CDR1 is SGHTA, CDR2 FQGNSA, per germline. Trimming cost V 0 bases and J 0 bases, with 15 bases left between them. This CDR3 is built from 18 residues. CDR3 DNA sequence: TGTGCCAGCAGCTTAGCCCCCCTGACGGAATATAGCAATCAGCCCCAGCATTTT. Amino acids: CASSLAPLTEYSNQPQHF.

The chain is built from TRBV9 and TRBJ2-1, with 11 bases matching TRBD2. The CDR3 consists of 19 residues. Trimming took 4 bases from V and 0 from J; bases not matched to a gene: 12. Germline CDR1 and CDR2: SGDLS and YYNGEE. In DNA form, the CDR3 reads TGTGCCAGCAGCACTAGCGGGGGCCCCATTGCGAGCTCCTACAATGAGCAGTTCTTC. Its translation is CASSTSGGPIASSYNEQFF.

This chain joins TRBV7-8 and TRBJ2-7; no firm D call. Trimming left V 2 bases short and J 3 bases short, with 5 bases between. The CDR3 totals 12 residues. CDR1 is SGHVS, CDR2 FQNEAQ, per germline. As DNA, the CDR3 is TGTGCCAGCAGCTTACAGAACTACGAGCAGTACTTC. Protein: CASSLQNYEQYF.

This chain connects TRBV7-8 to TRBJ2-3; either TRBD1 or TRBD2 may supply D (5 bases each). The CDR3 has 15 amino acids. Germline assignment: CDR1 SGHVS and CDR2 FQNEAQ. Trimming removed 4 bases at V and 0 bases at J, with 11 bases between. CDR3 in amino acids: CASSWGTESTDTQYF. The CDR3 DNA follows: TGTGCCAGCAGCTGGGGGACGGAGAGCACAGATACGCAGTATTTT.

The rearrangement joins TRBV4-2 to TRBJ1-1; D gene uncertain. Trimming removed 3 bases from V and 0 bases from J, with 11 bases in between. Germline values: CDR1 LGHNA, CDR2 YNFKEQ. The CDR3 length is 15 residues. This CDR3 is CASSQSTAMNTEAFF. The CDR3 coding sequence is TGTGCCAGCAGCCAGAGTACAGCCATGAACACTGAAGCTTTCTTT.

The gene calls are TRBV5-1 and TRBJ2-5, with 9 bases matching TRBD1. The closer fit of TRBJ2-7 to the DNA end suggests the J call may be wrong. Per the germline V gene, CDR1 is SGHRS and CDR2 is YFSETQ. CDR3 length: 13 amino acids. The CDR3 bases are TGCGCCAGCAGCTGGACAGGGGTAGACGAGCAGTACTTC. Translating gives CASSWTGVDEQYF.

The chain combines TRBV6-6 with TRBJ2-7; D not certain. Germline CDR1 MNHNY, CDR2 SVGAGI (reference sequence). This CDR3 has 12 amino acids. The V and J ends lost 4 bases and 4 bases respectively, with 8 bases between them. CDR3 in DNA: TGTGCCAGCAGTTCTGGTGGATACGAGCAGTACTTC. Amino acid sequence: CASSSGGYEQYF.

The chain combines TRBV27 with TRBJ1-1; D is unresolved. Germline CDR1 and CDR2: MNHEY and SMNVEV (reference sequence). V lost 7 bases and J 2 bases, leaving 11 bases between the germline ends. The CDR3 length is 13 residues. CDR3 nucleotide sequence: TGTGCCAGCAAAATGACACCTAACACTGAAGCTTTCTTT. Encoded protein: CASKMTPNTEAFF.

This clone has more than one count but fewer than ten. The V gene is TRBV21-1, the J gene TRBJ1-3; TRBD1 reflects the table's D call only, with no check against the DNA. TRBV21-1 is a pseudogene locus. This CDR3 is built from 19 residues. CDR3 DNA sequence: TGTGCCAGCAGCAGAAAAACCGGGACATCCCTGCCCTCTGGAAACACCATATATTTT. It yields the protein CASSRKTGTSLPSGNTIYF.

The chain has TRBV7-9 and TRBJ2-1, with TRBD1 matching 7 bases. Trimming took 5 bases from V and 4 from J; bases not matched to a gene: 8. CDR3 length equals 15 residues. CDR1 is SEHNR, CDR2 FQNEAQ, per germline (reference sequence). CDR3 protein: CASSRPGQPYNEQFF. CDR3 DNA: TGTGCCAGCAGCCGTCCGGGACAGCCGTACAATGAGCAGTTCTTC.

The gene calls are TRBV5-1 and TRBJ1-5; no clear D. Trimming removed 4 bases from V and 2 bases from J, with 7 bases in between. The CDR3 is 13 amino acids. Germline CDR1 reads SGHRS; CDR2 reads YFSETQ. CDR3 in amino acids: CASSDGGNQPQHF. The CDR3 coding sequence is TGCGCCAGCAGCGACGGGGGCAATCAGCCCCAGCATTTT.

The chain recombines TRBV11-2 with TRBJ2-1; 7 positions agree with TRBD2. The CDR3 is made up of 18 amino acids. Germline V CDR1 and CDR2: SGHAT, FQNNGV. J lost 5 bases, V lost 1 base, and 14 bases had no gene match. The CDR3: CASSLGVQRGLRDNEQFF. The CDR3 nucleotides read TGTGCCAGCAGCTTAGGGGTCCAGCGGGGCCTTAGGGACAATGAGCAGTTCTTC. Filled out from reference TRBV11-2 and TRBJ2-1, the complete variable domain reads EAGVAQSPRYKIIEKRQSVAFWCNPISGHATLYWYQQILGQGPKLLIQFQNNGVVDDSQLPKDRFSAERLKGVDSTLKIQPAKLEDSAVYLCASSLGVQRGLRDNEQFFGPGTRLTVL.

V usage is TRBV10-1 and J usage is TRBJ2-5; D might be TRBD2 (6 bases). Trimming took off 3 bases at V and 5 bases at J, with 22 bases between the two ends. Germline values: CDR1 WNHNN, CDR2 SYGVQD (reference sequence). The CDR3 is 17 amino acids. In nucleotides, the CDR3 is TGCGCCAGCAGTGAAATCCGGGACCTGTTACGGGGGGAGACCCAGTACTTC. The encoded protein is CASSEIRDLLRGETQYF.

The CDR3 loop is CASSVGTGNYYNEQFF. In DNA form, the CDR3 reads TGTGCCAGCAGCGTTGGGACAGGCAACTACTACAATGAGCAGTTCTTC. V usage is TRBV9 and J usage is TRBJ2-1; 8 nucleotides align to TRBD1. Germline V gene sequence: CDR1 SGDLS, CDR2 YYNGEE. Trimming took 2 bases from V and 3 from J; bases not matched to a gene: 7. CDR3 size: 16 residues.

CDR3 DNA: TGTGCCAGCAGCCACAGGGTAGGCCTCCTGGGTCTTGAAGCTTTCTTT. Amino acids: CASSHRVGLLGLEAFF. The chain couples TRBV11-3 to TRBJ1-1; D perhaps matches TRBD1 (6 bases). Deletions cut 5 bases from V and 7 bases from J, with 23 bases between. CDR1 is SGHNT, CDR2 YENEEA, per germline. The CDR3 runs 16 residues.

This clone was seen a handful of times. The chain is built from TRBV19 and TRBJ1-5; D unresolved. This CDR3 is built from 12 residues. Trimming cost V 1 base and J 4 bases, with 2 bases left between them. Germline CDR1 and CDR2: LNHDA and SQIVND (reference sequence). CDR3 in amino acids: CASSIGNQPQHF. The DNA of the CDR3 is TGTGCCAGTAGTATAGGGAATCAGCCCCAGCATTTT.

V usage is TRBV6-5 and J usage is TRBJ2-7, with TRBD2 identical over 10 bases. Germline V gene lookup returns CDR1 MNHEY and CDR2 SVGAGI. The CDR3 is made up of 14 amino acids. J lost 5 bases, V lost 4 bases, and 5 bases had no gene match. CDR3 in DNA: TGTGCCAGCAGTTTTAGCGGGGGGAGCAACGAGCAGTACTTC. It yields the protein CASSFSGGSNEQYF.